This passage covers 13 T cell receptor beta chains from one sample sequenced in a study of T-cell memory formation after mild COVID-19. MiXCR, run by TCRdb on the 5' RACE reads, gives a single entry per CDR3 protein. The sample carries 550,000 to 700,000 distinct CDR3 sequences, roughly 17% recorded once. Sequencing was performed on PBMCs or a T cell subset sorted from them (not recorded which). These receptors were taken from an adult woman who had mild COVID-19 (a few samples of this study predate the infection). Cell type and time point are not known.

This clonotype appeared a few times. This chain connects TRBV7-8 to TRBJ2-7; 10 bases map to TRBD1. The germline V gene has CDR1 SGHVS and CDR2 FQNEAQ. Trimming at V came to 5 bases and at J to 6 bases, leaving 16 bases not matched to a gene. The CDR3 covers 17 residues. The CDR3 nucleotides are TGTGCCAGCAGCCCAGGACGGGCTCGGGACAGGGGAGGCGAGCAGTACTTC. Protein sequence: CASSPGRARDRGGEQYF.

This clonotype was detected a few times. V gene TRBV12-3 or TRBV12-4 combines with J gene TRBJ1-6, with D possibly matching TRBD1 (5 bases). CDR3 size: 14 residues. Trimming cost V 1 base and J 11 bases, with 12 bases left between them. CDR3 nucleotides: TGTGCCAGCAGTTTAGTCGGGGGTTGGGCACCCCTCCACTTT. Translated: CASSLVGGWAPLHF.

The chain employs TRBV7-3 and TRBJ2-1; D remains unclear. Trimming shortened V by 6 bases and J by 8 bases, and 11 bases separated the two germline ends. The CDR3 loop spans 12 amino acids. Germline lookup yields CDR1 SGHTA and CDR2 FQGTGA. CDR3 residues: CASRFGRHEQFF. The CDR3 DNA follows: TGTGCCAGCAGGTTCGGCCGGCATGAGCAGTTCTTC.

Only a few counts were recorded for this clonotype. The V gene is TRBV5-4, the J gene TRBJ2-6; D is unresolved. This CDR3 comprises 15 residues. Deletions cut 2 bases from V and 0 bases from J, with 6 bases between. Germline CDR1 is SGHNT and CDR2 is YYREEE (reference sequence). This CDR3 reads CASSFLGSGANVLTF. CDR3 DNA: TGTGCCAGCAGCTTTTTGGGCTCTGGGGCCAACGTCCTGACTTTC. The full variable domain, its missing parts supplied by reference TRBV5-4 and TRBJ2-6, is ETGVTQSPTHLIKTRGQQVTLRCSSQSGHNTVSWYQQALGQGPQFIFQYYREEENGRGNFPPRFSGLQFPNYSSELNVNALELDDSALYLCASSFLGSGANVLTFGAGSRLTVL.

The chain recombines TRBV4-2 with TRBJ2-2, with 11 bases aligning to TRBD2. J was trimmed by 1 base and V by 0 bases; bases with no gene match: 1. Germline V lookup: CDR1 LGHNA, CDR2 YNFKEQ. The CDR3 consists of 17 residues. The DNA for the CDR3 is TGTGCCAGCAGCCAAGAGACTAGCGGGATGAACACCGGGGAGCTGTTTTTT. Amino acids: CASSQETSGMNTGELFF.

Comment on this clonotype: Germline is not matched at one junction end, which may reflect a read error. The chain joins TRBV7-3 to TRBJ2-1; 13 positions match TRBD2. From germline, CDR1 is SGHTA and CDR2 FQGTGA. CDR3 size: 18 residues. The CDR3 nucleotides are TGTGCCAGCAGCTCGGGACTAGCGGGACTGGGCTCCTACAATGAGCAGTTATTC. Translating it yields CASSSGLAGLGSYNEQLF.

This chain joins TRBV20-1 and TRBJ2-7, with unresolved D. This CDR3 has 14 amino acids. V lost 5 bases and J lost 3, with 17 bases in between. Germline CDR1 is DFQATT and CDR2 is SNEGSKA (reference sequence). The CDR3 DNA sequence: TGCAGTGCTGAAAGACGGCTAGGAGTCTACGAGCAGTACTTC. As protein: CSAERRLGVYEQYF.

The chain employs TRBV15 and TRBJ1-2, with 9 bases fitting TRBD1. J was trimmed by 4 bases and V by 3 bases; bases with no gene match: 9. Germline CDR1 and CDR2: LNHNV and YYDKDF (reference sequence). CDR3 length: 16 amino acids. The CDR3, as DNA: TGTGCCACCAGCAGGAAAAAACAGGGGGCGACCTATGGCTACACCTTC. Translated, it gives CATSRKKQGATYGYTF.

This clonotype was counted only a few times. The genes are TRBV7-6 and TRBJ1-3; 12 bases are a match to TRBD1. V was pared by 5 bases and J by 3 bases, with 8 bases of the junction left unmatched. The CDR3 is 17 residues long. Looked up from germline, CDR1 is SGHVS and CDR2 is FNYEAQ. The CDR3 loop is CASSPGQGARGGNTIYF. CDR3 DNA: TGTGCCAGCAGCCCGGGACAGGGGGCGCGTGGTGGAAACACCATATATTTT.

There are many counts of this clonotype. J is TRBJ1-2 and V is TRBV12-3 or TRBV12-4; D may be TRBD1 (5 bases). The germline V and J ends were trimmed by 5 bases and 8 bases, with 12 bases remaining between them. The CDR3 extends over 12 amino acids. CDR3 nucleotides: TGTGCCAGCAGTATCTGGGACGGAGGCTACACCTTC. This gives the protein CASSIWDGGYTF.

This clonotype has only a few counts. The chain is built from TRBV5-6 and TRBJ1-3, with 9 bases identical to TRBD1. Germline V gene data show CDR1 as SGHDT and CDR2 as YYEEEE. This CDR3 has 17 residues. Losses at the gene ends were 3 bases for V and 3 bases for J; bases not matched to a gene: 10. The CDR3 DNA reads TGTGCCAGCAGCTCACTACTCCAGACAGGGGGTGGAAACACCATATATTTT. It is translated as CASSSLLQTGGGNTIYF. Looking up the rest from reference TRBV5-6 and TRBJ1-3 gives the full variable domain: DAGVTQSPTHLIKTRGQQVTLRCSPKSGHDTVSWYQQALGQGPQFIFQYYEEEERQRGNFPDRFSGHQFPNYSSELNVNALLLGDSALYLCASSSLLQTGGGNTIYFGEGSWLTVV.

This clonotype was observed at least ten times. This chain links TRBV7-6 with TRBJ2-7, with TRBD1 as a possible D gene (5 bases). V was cut by 2 bases and J by 0 bases, with 8 bases left in between. This CDR3 contains 14 residues. Germline CDR1 is SGHVS and CDR2 is FNYEAQ. The CDR3 protein is CASSLSRASYEQYF. The CDR3 nucleotides read TGTGCCAGCAGCTTATCCAGGGCCTCCTACGAGCAGTACTTC.

This clonotype appeared a few times. The chain is built from TRBV12-3 or TRBV12-4 and TRBJ1-2, with D maybe TRBD1 (5 bases). The V gene lost 8 bases and the J gene lost 0 bases, with 10 bases spanning the gap. The CDR3 extends over 13 amino acids. CDR3 amino acids: CASGDESNYGYTF. Here the CDR3 DNA reads TGTGCCAGCGGGGACGAGTCTAACTATGGCTACACCTTC.